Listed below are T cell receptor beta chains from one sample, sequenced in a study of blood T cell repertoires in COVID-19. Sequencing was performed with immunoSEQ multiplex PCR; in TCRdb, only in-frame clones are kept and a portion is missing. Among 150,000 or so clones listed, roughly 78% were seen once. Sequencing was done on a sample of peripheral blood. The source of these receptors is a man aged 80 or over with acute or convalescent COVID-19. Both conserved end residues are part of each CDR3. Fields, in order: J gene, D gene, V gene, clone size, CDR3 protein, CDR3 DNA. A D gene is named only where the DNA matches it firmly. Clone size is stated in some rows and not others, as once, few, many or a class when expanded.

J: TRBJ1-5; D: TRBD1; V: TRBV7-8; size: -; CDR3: CASSYSRGPYSNQPQHF; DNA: TGTGCCAGCAGCTACTCGAGGGGGCCTTATAGCAATCAGCCCCAGCATTTT
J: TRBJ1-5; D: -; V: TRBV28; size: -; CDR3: CASSTNRDAQPQHF; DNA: TGTGCCAGCAGTACCAACAGGGATGCTCAGCCCCAGCATTTT
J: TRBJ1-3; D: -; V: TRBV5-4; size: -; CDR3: CASSLAGGTSSGNTIYF; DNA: TGTGCCAGCAGCTTGGCGGGGGGGACCAGCTCTGGAAACACCATATATTTT
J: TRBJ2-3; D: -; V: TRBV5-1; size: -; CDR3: CASSFGAALTDTQYF; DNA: TGCGCCAGCAGCTTTGGGGCAGCCCTCACAGATACGCAGTATTTT
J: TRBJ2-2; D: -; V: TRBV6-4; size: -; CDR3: CASSPQATNTGELFF; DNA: TGTGCCAGCAGTCCACAGGCTACGAACACCGGGGAGCTGTTTTTT
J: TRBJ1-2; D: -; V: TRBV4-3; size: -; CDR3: CASSQENSHYGYTF; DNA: TGCGCCAGCAGCCAAGAGAACTCGCACTATGGCTACACCTTC
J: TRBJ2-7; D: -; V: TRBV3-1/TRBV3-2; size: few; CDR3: CAHRRETPSYEQYF; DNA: TGTGCCCATCGCCGGGAGACCCCCTCCTACGAGCAGTACTTC
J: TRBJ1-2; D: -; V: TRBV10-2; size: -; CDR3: CASSEGLRYGYTF; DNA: TGCGCCAGCAGTGAGGGCCTCCGCTATGGCTACACCTTC
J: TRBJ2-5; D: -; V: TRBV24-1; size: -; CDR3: CATSDQIADQETQYF; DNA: TGTGCCACCAGTGATCAAATAGCGGACCAAGAGACCCAGTACTTC
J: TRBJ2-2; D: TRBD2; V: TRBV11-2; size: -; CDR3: CASSLGASGVYRELFF; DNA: TGTGCCAGCAGCTTAGGGGCTAGCGGGGTATATCGGGAGCTGTTTTTT
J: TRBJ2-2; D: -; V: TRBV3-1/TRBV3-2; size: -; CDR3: CASRRPGNTGELFF; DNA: TGTGCCAGCAGGCGCCCGGGGAACACCGGGGAGCTGTTTTTT
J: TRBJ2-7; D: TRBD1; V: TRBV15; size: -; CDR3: CATAPGQGGEQYF; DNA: TGTGCCACCGCTCCGGGACAGGGGGGCGAGCAGTACTTC
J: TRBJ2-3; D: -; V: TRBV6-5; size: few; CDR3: CVLGASTDTQYF; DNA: TGTGTACTAGGAGCGAGCACAGATACGCAGTATTTT
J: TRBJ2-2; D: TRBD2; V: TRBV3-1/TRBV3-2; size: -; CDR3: CASSPRLAADTGELFF; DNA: TGTGCCAGCAGCCCGCGACTAGCGGCCGACACCGGGGAGCTGTTTTTT
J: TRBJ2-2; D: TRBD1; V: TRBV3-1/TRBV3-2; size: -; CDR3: CASSAPGTGFAGELFF; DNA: TGTGCCAGCAGCGCCCCCGGGACAGGGTTTGCCGGGGAGCTGTTTTTT
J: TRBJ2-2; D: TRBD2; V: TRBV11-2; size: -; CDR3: CASSLTLAGLGSTGELFF; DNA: TGTGCCAGCAGCTTAACGCTAGCGGGCCTTGGGAGCACCGGGGAGCTGTTTTTT
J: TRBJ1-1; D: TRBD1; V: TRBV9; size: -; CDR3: CASSVETQGEAFF; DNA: TGTGCCAGCAGCGTAGAAACACAGGGGGAAGCTTTCTTT
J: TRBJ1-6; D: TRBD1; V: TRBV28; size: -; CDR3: CASSLGRGRIDSPLHF; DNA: TGTGCCAGCAGTTTAGGAAGGGGGCGCATCGATTCACCCCTCCACTTT
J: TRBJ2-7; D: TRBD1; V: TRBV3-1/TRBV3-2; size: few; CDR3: CASSQDSTGGGPYEQYF; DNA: TGTGCCAGCAGCCAAGATTCGACAGGGGGGGGTCCATACGAGCAGTACTTC
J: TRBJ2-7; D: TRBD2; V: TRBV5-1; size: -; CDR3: CASRTGTTSYEQYF; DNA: TGCGCCAGCAGGACCGGGACTACATCCTACGAGCAGTACTTT
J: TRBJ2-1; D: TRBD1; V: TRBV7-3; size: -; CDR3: CASSSDRSSYNEQFF; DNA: TGTGCCAGCAGCTCGGACAGGAGCTCCTACAATGAGCAGTTCTTC
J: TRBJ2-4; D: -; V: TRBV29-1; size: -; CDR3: CSALAELAKNIQYF; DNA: TGCAGCGCCCTTGCCGAGTTAGCCAAAAACATTCAGTACTTC
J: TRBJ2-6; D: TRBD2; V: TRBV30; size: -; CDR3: CAWRTGTRGSGANVLTF; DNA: TGTGCCTGGAGAACCGGGACTAGGGGCTCTGGGGCCAACGTCCTGACTTTC
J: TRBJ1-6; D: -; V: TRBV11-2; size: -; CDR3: CASSLVGGSYNSPLHF; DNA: TGTGCCAGCAGCTTAGTTGGTGGCAGCTATAATTCACCCCTCCACTTT
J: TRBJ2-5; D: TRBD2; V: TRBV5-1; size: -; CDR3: CASSLGTSGGARGETQYF; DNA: TGCGCCAGCAGCCTTGGGACTAGCGGGGGGGCCCGGGGTGAGACCCAGTACTTC
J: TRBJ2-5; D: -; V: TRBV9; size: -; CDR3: CASSVAEQGGYQETQYF; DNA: TGTGCCAGCAGCGTAGCGGAACAGGGAGGGTACCAAGAGACCCAGTACTTC
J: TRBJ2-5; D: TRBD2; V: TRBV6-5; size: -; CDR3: CASNPGGRGETQYF; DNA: TGTGCCAGCAACCCGGGGGGGCGAGGGGAGACCCAGTACTTC
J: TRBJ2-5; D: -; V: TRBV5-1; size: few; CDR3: CASSLRGETQYF; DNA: TGCGCCAGCAGCTTGCGAGGGGAGACCCAGTACTTC
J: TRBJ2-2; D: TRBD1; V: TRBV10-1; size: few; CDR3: CASSLQGASGELFF; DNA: TGCGCCAGCAGTTTACAGGGGGCATCCGGGGAGCTGTTTTTT
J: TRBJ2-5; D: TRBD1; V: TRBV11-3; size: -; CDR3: CASSSRQGSYQETQYF; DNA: TGTGCCAGCAGCTCGCGACAGGGCTCGTACCAAGAGACCCAGTACTTC
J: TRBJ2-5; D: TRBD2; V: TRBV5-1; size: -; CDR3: CASSLVAAGGGETQYF; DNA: TGCGCCAGCAGCTTGGTGGCAGCGGGGGGCGGGGAGACCCAGTACTTC
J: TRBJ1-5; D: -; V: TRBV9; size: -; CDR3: CASSVGRDRPQHF; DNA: TGTGCCAGCAGCGTAGGGCGGGATAGGCCCCAGCATTTT
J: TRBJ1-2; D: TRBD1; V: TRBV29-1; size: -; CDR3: CSVEQGANYGYTF; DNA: TGCAGCGTTGAACAGGGGGCTAACTATGGCTACACCTTC
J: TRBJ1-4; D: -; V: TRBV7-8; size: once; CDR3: CASSFGEGSGNEKLFF; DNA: TGTGCCAGCAGCTTCGGTGAGGGCAGCGGTAATGAAAAACTGTTTTTT
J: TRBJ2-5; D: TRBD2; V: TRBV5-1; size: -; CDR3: CASSPGLAGGPNQETQYF; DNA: TGCGCCAGCAGCCCCGGACTAGCGGGGGGACCAAACCAAGAGACCCAGTACTTC
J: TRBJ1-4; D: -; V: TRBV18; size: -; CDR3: CASSPSNEKLFF; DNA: TGTGCCAGCTCACCGTCGAATGAAAAACTGTTTTTT
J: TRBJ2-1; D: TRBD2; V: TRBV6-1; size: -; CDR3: CASSEYGSGGANEQFF; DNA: TGTGCCAGCAGTGAATACGGTAGCGGGGGGGCTAATGAGCAGTTCTTC
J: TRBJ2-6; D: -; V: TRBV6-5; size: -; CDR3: CASSYSSYSGANVLTF; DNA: TGTGCCAGCAGTTACTCGTCCTACTCTGGGGCCAACGTCCTGACTTTC
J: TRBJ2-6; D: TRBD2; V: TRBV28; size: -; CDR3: CASSFGGAGANVLTF; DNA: TGTGCCAGCAGTTTCGGGGGGGCCGGGGCCAACGTCCTGACTTTC
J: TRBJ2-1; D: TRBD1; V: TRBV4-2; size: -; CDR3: CASRKGTGNSYNEQFF; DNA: TGTGCCAGCAGGAAGGGGACAGGCAATTCCTACAATGAGCAGTTCTTC
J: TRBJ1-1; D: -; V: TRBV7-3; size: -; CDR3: CASSLSGGNTEAFF; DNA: TGTGCCAGCAGCTTATCCGGGGGGAACACTGAAGCTTTCTTT
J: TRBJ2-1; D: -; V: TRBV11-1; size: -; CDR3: CASSLARLASEQFF; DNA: TGTGCCAGCAGCTTAGCGAGGCTAGCTAGTGAGCAGTTCTTC
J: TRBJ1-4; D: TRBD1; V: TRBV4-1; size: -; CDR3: CASSQEIGTGRLGANEKLFF; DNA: TGCGCCAGCAGCCAAGAGATAGGGACAGGGCGGTTGGGGGCTAATGAAAAACTGTTTTTT
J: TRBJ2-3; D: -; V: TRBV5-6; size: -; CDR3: CASSLVAGTDTQYF; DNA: TGTGCCAGCAGCTTGGTGGCGGGCACAGATACGCAGTATTTT
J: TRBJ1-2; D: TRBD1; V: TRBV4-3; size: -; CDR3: CASSRTGGGNYGYTF; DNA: TGCGCCAGCAGCCGCACAGGGGGCGGTAACTATGGCTACACCTTC
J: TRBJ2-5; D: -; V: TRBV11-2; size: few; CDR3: CASSLPRWTQYF; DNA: TGTGCCAGCAGCTTACCTAGGTGGACCCAGTACTTC
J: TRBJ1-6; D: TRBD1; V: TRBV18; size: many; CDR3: CASSPDRGSPLHF; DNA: TGTGCCAGCTCACCTGACAGGGGATCACCCCTCCACTTT
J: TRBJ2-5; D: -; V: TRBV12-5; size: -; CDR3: CASAKGGLETQYF; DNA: TGTGCTAGTGCCAAGGGGGGGTTGGAGACCCAGTACTTC
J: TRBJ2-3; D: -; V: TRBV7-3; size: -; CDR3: CASSLQGSADTQYF; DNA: TGTGCCAGCAGCTTACAGGGAAGCGCAGATACGCAGTATTTT
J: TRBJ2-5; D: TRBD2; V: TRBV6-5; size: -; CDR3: CASSSGGSQETQYF; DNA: TGTGCCAGCAGTAGCGGGGGGTCCCAAGAGACCCAGTACTTC
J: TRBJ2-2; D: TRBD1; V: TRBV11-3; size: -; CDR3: CASSSGDRATGELFF; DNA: TGTGCCAGCAGCTCGGGTGACAGGGCCACCGGGGAGCTGTTTTTT
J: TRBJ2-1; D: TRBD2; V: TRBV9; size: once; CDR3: CASSAYLAGSNEQFF; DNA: TGTGCCAGCAGCGCGTACCTAGCGGGCTCCAATGAGCAGTTCTTC
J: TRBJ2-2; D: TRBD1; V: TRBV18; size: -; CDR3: CASSSGQGDTGELFF; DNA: TGTGCCAGCTCATCGGGACAGGGTGACACCGGGGAGCTGTTTTTT
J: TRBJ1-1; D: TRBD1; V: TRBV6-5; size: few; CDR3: CASRLGQPPEVAFF; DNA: TGTGCCAGCAGGCTGGGACAGCCACCAGAGGTGGCTTTCTTT
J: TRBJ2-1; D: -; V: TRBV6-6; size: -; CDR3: CASSYSQVYNEQFF; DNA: TGTGCCAGCAGTTACTCGCAGGTTTACAATGAGCAGTTCTTC
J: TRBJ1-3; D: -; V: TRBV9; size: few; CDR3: CASSGQFSGNTIYF; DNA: TGTGCCAGCAGTGGACAGTTCTCTGGAAACACCATATATTTT